This T cell receptor beta chain is drawn from a study of blood T cell repertoires in COVID-19. Study summary: Sources were T cells, B-cell-depleted T cells, or PBMCs; the material itself was cDNA or gDNA.

The count of this clone is one. The junction and the germline gene differ at one end; a read error may be behind it. Here immunoSEQ multiplex PCR was the method, and the copy in TCRdb shows in-frame clones only, minus some. This sample has 50,000 to 70,000 clones, with approximately 80% found just once. This CDR3 contains 14 residues. CDR1 is LNHNV, CDR2 YYDKDF, per germline (reference sequence). This chain joins TRBV15 and TRBJ2-5; D might be TRBD2 (7 bases). The sequenced sample was peripheral blood. The clonotype comes from a man aged 45-65 years with active or convalescent COVID-19. CDR3 sequence (DNA): TGTGCCACCAGCGTTCCTGGGGGGCGGGAGAGCCAGTACTTC. Amino acids: CATSVPGGRESQYF.